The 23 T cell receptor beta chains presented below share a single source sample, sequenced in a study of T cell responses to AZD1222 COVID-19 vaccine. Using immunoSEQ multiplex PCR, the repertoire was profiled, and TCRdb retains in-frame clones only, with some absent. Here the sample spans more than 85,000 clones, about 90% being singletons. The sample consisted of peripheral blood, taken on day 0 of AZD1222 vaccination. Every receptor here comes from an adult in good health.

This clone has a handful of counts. As DNA, the CDR3 is TGTGCCAGCAGGTCCGGGTCGTCCGGGGAGCTGTTTTTT. Protein product: CASRSGSSGELFF. The chain links TRBV28 to TRBJ2-2; D remains ambiguous. CDR1 is MDHEN, CDR2 SYDVKM, per germline. The CDR3 runs 13 residues. V dropped 6 bases and J dropped 6 bases, with 11 bases sitting between them.

The CDR3 is CASSSSGGYNSPLHF. CDR3 coding DNA: TGTGCCAGCTCATCCTCAGGGGGGTATAATTCACCCCTCCACTTT. V and J are TRBV18 and TRBJ1-6, with TRBD1 matching over 7 bases. V lost 5 bases, J lost 4 bases, and 5 bases stayed unmatched. Germline CDR1 reads KGHSH; CDR2 reads LQKENI. The CDR3 extends over 15 amino acids.

Here the CDR3 reads CARAGENAYEQYF. The CDR3 nucleotides read TGTGCCCGAGCGGGGGAGAACGCCTACGAGCAGTACTTC. V gene TRBV7-2 combines with J gene TRBJ2-7; 8 positions agree with TRBD2. V lost 11 bases to trimming and J lost 2 bases; unmatched junction nucleotides: 8. The CDR3 runs to 13 residues. Germline lookup yields CDR1 SGHTA and CDR2 FQGNSA.

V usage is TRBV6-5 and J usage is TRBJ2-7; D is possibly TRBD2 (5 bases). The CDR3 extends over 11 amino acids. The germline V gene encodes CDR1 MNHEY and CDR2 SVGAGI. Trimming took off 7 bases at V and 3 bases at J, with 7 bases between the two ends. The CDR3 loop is CASMAGYEQYF. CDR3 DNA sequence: TGTGCCAGCATGGCGGGCTACGAGCAGTACTTC.

In DNA form, the CDR3 reads TGTGCCAGCAGTTCCATCCGGGACCTAAAAGGGACCCAGTACTTC. Its translation: CASSSIRDLKGTQYF. The V gene is TRBV27, the J gene TRBJ2-5; D may be TRBD1 or TRBD2 (5 bases each). CDR1 MNHEY and CDR2 SMNVEV come from the germline V gene (reference sequence). V lost 4 bases, J lost 7 bases, and 19 bases lay in between. The CDR3 is made up of 15 amino acids.

This CDR3 reads CASSSYRGNEQFF. The CDR3 nucleotides read TGTGCCAGCAGTTCCTACAGGGGCAATGAGCAGTTCTTC. This chain links TRBV12-3 or TRBV12-4 with TRBJ2-1; 7 positions agree with TRBD1. The CDR3 has 13 residues. Trimming took 4 bases from V and 6 from J; bases not matched to a gene: 3.

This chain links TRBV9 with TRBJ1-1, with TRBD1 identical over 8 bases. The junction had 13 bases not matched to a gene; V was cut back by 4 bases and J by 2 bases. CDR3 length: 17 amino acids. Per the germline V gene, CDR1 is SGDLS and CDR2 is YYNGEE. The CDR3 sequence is CASSPRAGGAANTEAFF. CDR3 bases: TGTGCCAGCAGCCCCCGGGCAGGGGGCGCGGCCAACACTGAAGCTTTCTTT.

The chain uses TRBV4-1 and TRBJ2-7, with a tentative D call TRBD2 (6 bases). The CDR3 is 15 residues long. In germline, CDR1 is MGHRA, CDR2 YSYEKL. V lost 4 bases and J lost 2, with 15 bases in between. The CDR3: CASSLAGSPTYEQYF. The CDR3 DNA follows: TGCGCCAGCAGCCTGGCGGGGTCCCCGACCTACGAGCAGTACTTC.

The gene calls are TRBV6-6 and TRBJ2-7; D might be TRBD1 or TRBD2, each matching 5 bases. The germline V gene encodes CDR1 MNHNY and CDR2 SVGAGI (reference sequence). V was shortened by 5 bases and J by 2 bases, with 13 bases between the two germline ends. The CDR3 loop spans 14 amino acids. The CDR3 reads CASSPLGTTYEQYF. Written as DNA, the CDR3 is TGTGCCAGCAGTCCTTTGGGGACCACCTACGAGCAGTACTTC.

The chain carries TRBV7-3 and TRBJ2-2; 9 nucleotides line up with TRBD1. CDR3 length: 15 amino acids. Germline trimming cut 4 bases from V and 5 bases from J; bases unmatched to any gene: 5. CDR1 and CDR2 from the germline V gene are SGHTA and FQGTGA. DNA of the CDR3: TGTGCCAGCAGCTACACAGGGGGCGGAACCGGGGAGCTGTTTTTT. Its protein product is CASSYTGGGTGELFF.

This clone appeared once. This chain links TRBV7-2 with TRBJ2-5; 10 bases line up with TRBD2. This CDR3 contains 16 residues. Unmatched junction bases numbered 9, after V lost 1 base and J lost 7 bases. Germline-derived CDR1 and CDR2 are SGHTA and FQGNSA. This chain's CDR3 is CASSLGSSGGRGTQYF. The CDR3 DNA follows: TGTGCCAGCAGCTTAGGGAGTAGCGGGGGGAGAGGGACCCAGTACTTC.

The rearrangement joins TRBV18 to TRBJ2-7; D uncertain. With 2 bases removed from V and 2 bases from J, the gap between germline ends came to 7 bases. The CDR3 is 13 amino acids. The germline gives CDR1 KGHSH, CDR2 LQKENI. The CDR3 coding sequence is TGTGCCAGCTCACCAGGAGACGCCTACGAGCAGTACTTC. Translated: CASSPGDAYEQYF.

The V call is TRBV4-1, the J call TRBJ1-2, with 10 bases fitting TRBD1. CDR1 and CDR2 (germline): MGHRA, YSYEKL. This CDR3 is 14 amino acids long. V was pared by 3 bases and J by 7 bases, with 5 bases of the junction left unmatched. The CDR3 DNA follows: TGCGCCAGCAGCCAGGGCGGGACAGGGGTTGGCTACACCTTC. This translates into CASSQGGTGVGYTF.

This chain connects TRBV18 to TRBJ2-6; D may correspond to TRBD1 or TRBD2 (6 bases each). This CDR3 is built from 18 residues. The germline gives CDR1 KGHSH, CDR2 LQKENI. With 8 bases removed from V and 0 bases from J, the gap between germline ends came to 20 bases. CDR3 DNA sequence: TGTGCCAGCCCCGCCGGGGGCCCTCTTCTCTCTGGGGCCAACGTCCTGACTTTC. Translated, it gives CASPAGGPLLSGANVLTF.

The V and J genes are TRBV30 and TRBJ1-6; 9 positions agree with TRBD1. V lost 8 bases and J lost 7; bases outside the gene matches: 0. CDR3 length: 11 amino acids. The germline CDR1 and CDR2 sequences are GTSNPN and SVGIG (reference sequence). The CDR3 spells CAGQGNSPLHF. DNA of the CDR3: TGTGCCGGACAGGGGAATTCACCCCTCCACTTT. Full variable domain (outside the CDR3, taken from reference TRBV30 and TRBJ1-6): SQTIHQWPATLVQPVGSPLSLECTVEGTSNPNLYWYRQAAGRGLQLLFYSVGIGQISSEVPQNLSASRPQDRQFILSSKKLLLSDSGFYLCAGQGNSPLHFGNGTRLTVT.

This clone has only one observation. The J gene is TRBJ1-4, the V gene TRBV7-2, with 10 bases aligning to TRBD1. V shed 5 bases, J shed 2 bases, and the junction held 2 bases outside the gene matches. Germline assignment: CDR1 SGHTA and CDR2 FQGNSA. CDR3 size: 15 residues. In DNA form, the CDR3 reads TGTGCCAGCAGCAGACAGGGGGCGACTAATGAAAAACTGTTTTTT. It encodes CASSRQGATNEKLFF.

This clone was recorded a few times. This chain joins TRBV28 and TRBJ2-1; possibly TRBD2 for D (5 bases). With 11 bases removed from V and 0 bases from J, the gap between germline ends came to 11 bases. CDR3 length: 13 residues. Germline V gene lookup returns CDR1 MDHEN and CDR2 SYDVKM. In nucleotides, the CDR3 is TGTGCCTCACGAACTAGCTCCTACAATGAGCAGTTCTTC. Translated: CASRTSSYNEQFF.

CDR3 protein: CASRSRQGNSPLHF. The CDR3 DNA is TGTGCCAGCAGGTCTCGACAGGGTAATTCACCCCTCCACTTT. V is TRBV6-5 and J is TRBJ1-6, with 7 bases aligning to TRBD1. From germline, CDR1 is MNHEY and CDR2 SVGAGI. The CDR3 is made up of 14 amino acids. V gave up 6 bases and J gave up 6 bases; unmatched junction bases: 5.

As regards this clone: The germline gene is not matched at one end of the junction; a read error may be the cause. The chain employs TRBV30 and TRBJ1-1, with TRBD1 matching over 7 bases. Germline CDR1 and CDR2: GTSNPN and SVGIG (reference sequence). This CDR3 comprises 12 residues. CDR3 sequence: CAWTRTGADAFF. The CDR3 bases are TGTGCCTGGACCCGTACAGGGGCTGACGCTTTCTTT.

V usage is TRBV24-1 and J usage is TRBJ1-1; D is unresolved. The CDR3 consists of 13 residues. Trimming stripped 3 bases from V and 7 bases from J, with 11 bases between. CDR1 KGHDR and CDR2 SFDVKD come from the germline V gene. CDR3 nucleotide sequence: TGTGCCACCAGTGATGGCGGGCTCCTTGAAGCTTTCTTT. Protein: CATSDGGLLEAFF.

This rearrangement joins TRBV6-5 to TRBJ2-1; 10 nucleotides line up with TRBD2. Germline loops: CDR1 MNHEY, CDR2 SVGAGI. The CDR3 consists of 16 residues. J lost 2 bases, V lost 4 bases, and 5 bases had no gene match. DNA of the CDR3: TGTGCCAGCAGTTCCAATAGCGGGGGGACCTACAATGAGCAGTTCTTC. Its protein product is CASSSNSGGTYNEQFF.

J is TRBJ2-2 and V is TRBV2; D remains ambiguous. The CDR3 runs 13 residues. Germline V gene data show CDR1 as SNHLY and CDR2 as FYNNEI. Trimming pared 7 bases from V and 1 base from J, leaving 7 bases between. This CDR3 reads CASKLENTGELFF. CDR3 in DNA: TGTGCCAGCAAGTTGGAGAACACCGGGGAGCTGTTTTTT.

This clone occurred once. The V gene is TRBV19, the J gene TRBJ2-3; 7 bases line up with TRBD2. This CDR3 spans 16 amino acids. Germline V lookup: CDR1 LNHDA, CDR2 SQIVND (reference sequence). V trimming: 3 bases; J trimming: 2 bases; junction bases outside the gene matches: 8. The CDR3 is CASSIGTGGDTDTQYF. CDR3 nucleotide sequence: TGTGCCAGTAGTATCGGGACGGGGGGAGACACAGATACGCAGTATTTT.